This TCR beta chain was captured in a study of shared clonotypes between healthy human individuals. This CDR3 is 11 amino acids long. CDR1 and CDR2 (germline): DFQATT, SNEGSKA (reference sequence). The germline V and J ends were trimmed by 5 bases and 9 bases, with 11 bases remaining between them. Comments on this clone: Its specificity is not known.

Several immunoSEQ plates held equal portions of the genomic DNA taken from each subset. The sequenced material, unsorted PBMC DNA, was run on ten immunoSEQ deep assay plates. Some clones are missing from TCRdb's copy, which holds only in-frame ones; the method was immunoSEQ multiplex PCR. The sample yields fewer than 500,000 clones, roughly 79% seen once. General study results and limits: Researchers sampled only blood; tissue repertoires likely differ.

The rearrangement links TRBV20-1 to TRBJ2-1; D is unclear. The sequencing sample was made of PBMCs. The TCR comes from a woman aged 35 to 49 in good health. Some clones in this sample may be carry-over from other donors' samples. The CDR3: CSAGLVGEQFF. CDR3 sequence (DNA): TGCAGTGCTGGGTTAGTTGGTGAGCAGTTCTTC.